The entry below describes one T cell receptor (beta chain). Its cognate antigen is unknown. The germline CDR1 and CDR2 sequences are MNHEY and SVGAGI. The CDR3 has 15 residues. V was clipped by 6 bases and J by 4 bases, with 18 bases between them. The data stem from a study of T cell responses to AZD1222 COVID-19 vaccine. Study results and caveats: Distributed over spike, vaccine-associated CD4 TCRs predominated at 160-218 and 743-854.

The protocol was immunoSEQ multiplex PCR, while the TCRdb copy is restricted to in-frame clones and leaves out a portion. The profile covers approximately 170,000 clones, with 92% appearing a single time and less than 1.3% taken by the ten largest. The receptor comes from an adult who received the AZD1222 COVID-19 vaccine. Sequenced material: peripheral blood, taken 28 days after the second AZD1222 dose. This sequence joins TRBV6-5 and TRBJ1-2; D gene uncertain. CDR3 protein: CASSRAARHSYGYTF. The CDR3 coding sequence is TGTGCCAGCAGCCGAGCTGCTCGACACTCCTATGGCTACACCTTC.